A single sample is the source of the 11 T cell receptor beta chains below, sequenced in a study of control samples from healthy donors and cancer patients. The protocol was immunoSEQ multiplex PCR, while the TCRdb copy is restricted to in-frame clones and leaves out a portion. The sample lists over 200,000 clones, roughly 87% occurring once. The specimen was PBMCs. These TCRs come from a woman aged 60-70 years with lung cancer.

The gene calls are TRBV2 and TRBJ1-5, with a weak D call TRBD1 (5 bases). In germline, CDR1 is SNHLY, CDR2 FYNNEI. Trimming took 8 bases from V and 5 from J, leaving 10 bases between them. This CDR3 has 12 amino acids. The CDR3 here is CASGDRDQPQHF. CDR3 coding DNA: TGTGCCAGCGGGGACCGGGATCAGCCCCAGCATTTT.

The chain links TRBV7-3 to TRBJ1-2, with 7 bases aligning to TRBD1. Per the germline V gene, CDR1 is SGHTA and CDR2 is FQGTGA. V lost 0 bases, J lost 4 bases, and 8 bases stayed unmatched. This CDR3 has 16 amino acids. CDR3 sequence reads: CASSLTGANRGYGYTF. CDR3 nucleotide sequence: TGTGCCAGCAGCTTAACGGGAGCTAACAGGGGCTATGGCTACACCTTC.

This rearrangement joins TRBV4-2 to TRBJ2-3, with a possible D match to TRBD2 (5 bases). Between the trimmed V and J ends, which lost 3 bases and 4 bases, there was a span of 11 bases. CDR3 length: 14 residues. Germline lookup yields CDR1 LGHNA and CDR2 YNFKEQ. The CDR3 sequence is CASSQRVPADTQYF. As DNA, the CDR3 is TGTGCCAGCAGCCAGCGGGTGCCGGCAGATACGCAGTATTTT.

V and J are TRBV6-5 and TRBJ2-1, with a tentative D call TRBD1 (6 bases). CDR3 size: 14 residues. Germline assignment: CDR1 MNHEY and CDR2 SVGAGI. V was pared by 5 bases and J by 4 bases, with 12 bases between. The CDR3 region has the DNA TGTGCCAGCAGTCTAGACAGGTTTTACAATGAGCAGTTCTTC. This gives the protein CASSLDRFYNEQFF.

The chain couples TRBV27 to TRBJ1-2, with 9 bases identical to TRBD1. Germline assignment: CDR1 MNHEY and CDR2 SMNVEV (reference sequence). Losses at the gene ends were 6 bases for V and 2 bases for J; bases not matched to a gene: 4. CDR3 size: 14 residues. Here the CDR3 DNA reads TGTGCCAGCAGCCGGGGACAGGGAAACTATGGCTACACCTTC. Amino acid sequence: CASSRGQGNYGYTF.

The chain joins TRBV14 to TRBJ1-2; 9 positions match TRBD1. Trimming took 2 bases from V and 4 from J; bases not matched to a gene: 8. The CDR3 is 16 amino acids. Germline CDR1 and CDR2: SGHDN and FVKESK. The CDR3 spells CASSQLQGALFYGYTF. The CDR3 coding sequence is TGTGCCAGCAGCCAATTACAGGGGGCCCTCTTCTATGGCTACACCTTC.

The V call is TRBV19, the J call TRBJ2-1; TRBD2 agrees at 11 bases. V shed 6 bases, J shed 5 bases, and the junction held 9 bases outside the gene matches. The germline V gene encodes CDR1 LNHDA and CDR2 SQIVND (reference sequence). CDR3 length: 16 residues. CDR3 coding DNA: TGTGCCAGTAGCCCCAGGGGACTAGCGGAGCACAATGAGCAGTTCTTC. Translating it yields CASSPRGLAEHNEQFF.

This clone has only one observation. The V and J genes are TRBV6-6 and TRBJ1-1; TRBD1 is a possible D gene (6 bases). V dropped 5 bases and J dropped 4 bases, with 14 bases sitting between them. This CDR3 has 14 amino acids. Germline loops: CDR1 MNHNY, CDR2 SVGAGI (reference sequence). The CDR3 nucleotides read TGTGCCAGCAGTCCCCCGCGGGGGCCCACTGAAGCTTTCTTT. Translation gives CASSPPRGPTEAFF.

There are a few counts of this clone. The chain couples TRBV28 to TRBJ2-1, with D perhaps TRBD2 (6 bases). The ends were cut back, 6 bases at V and 14 bases at J, with 23 bases in the middle. The CDR3 length is 14 residues. Germline lookup yields CDR1 MDHEN and CDR2 SYDVKM. CDR3 bases: TGTGCCAGCAGAACCTATTCGCTAGAGAGGGAGGAGTTCTTC. As protein: CASRTYSLEREEFF.

The chain links TRBV6-5 to TRBJ2-7, with D possibly called TRBD1 or TRBD2 (6 bases each). The CDR3 contains 15 residues. V lost 8 bases and J lost 3, with 20 bases in between. The germline CDR1 and CDR2 sequences are MNHEY and SVGAGI. CDR3 protein: CASFEGGPPDYEQYF. The DNA for the CDR3 is TGTGCCAGCTTTGAGGGGGGTCCGCCGGACTACGAGCAGTACTTC.

V usage is TRBV19 and J usage is TRBJ1-2, with 9 bases identical to TRBD1. Germline V gene lookup returns CDR1 LNHDA and CDR2 SQIVND (reference sequence). This CDR3 spans 14 amino acids. Germline trimming cut 6 bases from V and 3 bases from J; bases unmatched to any gene: 5. The CDR3 spells CASRMDRGYYGYTF. The CDR3 nucleotides read TGTGCCAGTAGGATGGACAGGGGATACTATGGCTACACCTTC. Looking up the rest from reference TRBV19 and TRBJ1-2 gives the full variable domain: DGGITQSPKYLFRKEGQNVTLSCEQNLNHDAMYWYRQDPGQGLRLIYYSQIVNDFQKGDIAEGYSVSREKKESFPLTVTSAQKNPTAFYLCASRMDRGYYGYTFGSGTRLTVV.